This T cell receptor (beta chain) was identified during a study of shared clonotypes between healthy human individuals. Whole-study results and caveats: Among a few donors, about 5% of naive CD4 clonotypes were found in common.

The germline gives CDR1 SGHTA, CDR2 FQGNSA. Trimming left V 8 bases short and J 6 bases short, with 16 bases between. The CDR3 runs to 13 residues. To note about this clone: Its target is unknown.

The assay was immunoSEQ multiplex PCR, and TCRdb's table has in-frame clones only and misses some. This table has approximately 2,300,000 clones, around 93% appearing once. Sequenced: naive CD4+ T cells from PBMCs. Subset in this sample: CD45RA+ positively selected. The clonotype originates from a young man in good health. Some clones in this sample may be carry-over from other donors' samples. V and J are TRBV7-2 and TRBJ1-1; tentatively, D is TRBD1 (5 bases). The CDR3 protein is CASARRREAEAFF. CDR3 coding DNA: TGTGCCAGCGCCCGGCGCAGGGAGGCTGAAGCTTTCTTT.